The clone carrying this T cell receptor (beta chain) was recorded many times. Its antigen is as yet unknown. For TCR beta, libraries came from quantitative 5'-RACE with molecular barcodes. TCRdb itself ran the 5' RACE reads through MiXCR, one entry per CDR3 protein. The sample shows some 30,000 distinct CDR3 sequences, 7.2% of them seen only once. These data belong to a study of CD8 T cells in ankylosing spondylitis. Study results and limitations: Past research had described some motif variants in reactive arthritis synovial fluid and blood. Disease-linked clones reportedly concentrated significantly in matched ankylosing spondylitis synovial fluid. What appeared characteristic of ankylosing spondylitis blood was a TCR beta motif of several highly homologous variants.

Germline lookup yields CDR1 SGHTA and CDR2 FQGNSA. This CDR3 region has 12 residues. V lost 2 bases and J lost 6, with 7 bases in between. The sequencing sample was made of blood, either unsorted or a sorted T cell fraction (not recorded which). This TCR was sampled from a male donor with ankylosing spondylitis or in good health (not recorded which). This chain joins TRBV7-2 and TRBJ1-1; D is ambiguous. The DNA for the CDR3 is TGTGCCAGCAGCTTAAGGCCACCTGAAGCTTTCTTT. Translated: CASSLRPPEAFF.